These 17 T cell receptor beta chains originate from one sample sequenced in a study of regulatory T cells in long-lasting Graves disease. Regarding time point: newly diagnosed GD, antithyroid drugs for less than 3 months. From RNA extracted from PBMCs, the TCR library was made. Investigators prepared the TCR beta libraries by applying iRepertoire HTBI primers and Arm-PCR of CDR3 regions. Each CDR3 protein gets one entry after TCRdb re-called the multiplex PCR reads with MiXCR. The sample has about 210,000 distinct CDR3 sequences; approximately 18% are singletons. These data also featured in a second study, about T cells in Graves' hyperthyroidism and ophthalmopathy.

Sequencing used peripheral blood mononuclear cells (PBMCs), obtained at new diagnosis, from a patient treated with antithyroid drugs. Receptors originate from a woman aged 25 to 45 with Graves disease.

This clonotype was seen at least ten times. The rearrangement joins TRBV15 to TRBJ1-1, with D possibly TRBD1 on 5 matching bases. The CDR3 totals 15 residues. Germline values: CDR1 LNHNV, CDR2 YYDKDF (reference sequence). V was cut by 1 base and J by 2 bases, with 11 bases left in between. Written as DNA, the CDR3 is TGTGCCACCAGCAGAGCCAGGGAGGGCAACACTGAAGCTTTCTTT. Residues: CATSRAREGNTEAFF.

This clonotype was seen many times. The chain employs TRBV28 and TRBJ2-1, with 14 bases that match TRBD2. Trimming removed 5 bases from V and 6 bases from J; junction bases left unmatched: 6. The CDR3 loop spans 16 amino acids. CDR1 is MDHEN and CDR2 is SYDVKM in the germline V gene. CDR3 DNA sequence: TGTGCCAGCAGTCCACGACTAGCGGGAGGGCTCAATGAGCAGTTCTTC. As protein: CASSPRLAGGLNEQFF.

This clonotype occurred many times. The chain has TRBV20-1 and TRBJ2-5; TRBD1 matches 7 bases. Germline V gene data show CDR1 as DFQATT and CDR2 as SNEGSKA (reference sequence). This CDR3 contains 15 residues. The V and J ends lost 7 bases and 1 base, in that order; junction bases with no gene match: 12. The CDR3 protein is CSGQGLLSSQETQYF. The CDR3 bases are TGCAGTGGACAGGGTCTATTGTCCTCCCAAGAGACCCAGTACTTC.

This clonotype was recorded at least ten times. This chain links TRBV4-1 with TRBJ2-7; tentatively, D is TRBD2 (6 bases). CDR1 MGHRA and CDR2 YSYEKL come from the germline V gene. Trimming left V 0 bases short and J 13 bases short, with 22 bases between. CDR3 size: 15 residues. DNA for the CDR3: TGCGCCAGCAGCCAAGAAAGGACGGTGGACTACCCTCGATACTTC. Residues: CASSQERTVDYPRYF.

The rearrangement uses TRBV18 and TRBJ2-1, with TRBD1 matching 9 bases. Germline V CDR1 and CDR2: KGHSH, LQKENI. This CDR3 has 13 residues. Trimming removed 3 bases from V and 7 bases from J; junction bases left unmatched: 1. The CDR3 region is CASSPGQGNEQFF. The CDR3, as DNA: TGTGCCAGCTCACCGGGACAGGGAAATGAGCAGTTCTTC.

This clonotype was observed many times. The rearrangement joins TRBV28 to TRBJ1-5, with D possibly matching TRBD1 (6 bases). Germline V CDR1 and CDR2: MDHEN, SYDVKM. This CDR3 comprises 15 residues. Trimming stripped 6 bases from V and 6 bases from J, with 18 bases between. CDR3: CASSPRGGAVQPQHF. CDR3 DNA sequence: TGTGCCAGCAGCCCCCGGGGGGGGGCGGTTCAGCCCCAGCATTTT.

This clonotype was seen at least ten times. The genes are TRBV6-1 and TRBJ2-7; D remains ambiguous. V shed 6 bases and J shed 3 bases, with 15 bases lying between them. The CDR3 runs to 14 residues. CDR1 and CDR2 from the germline V gene are MNHNS and SASEGT. CDR3 sequence: CASSQVSGDYEQYF. DNA of the CDR3: TGTGCCAGCAGCCAGGTGTCAGGTGACTACGAGCAGTACTTC.

This clonotype was detected many times. This chain connects TRBV5-1 to TRBJ2-2, with D perhaps matching TRBD2 (6 bases). CDR1 and CDR2 (germline): SGHRS, YFSETQ. There are 13 residues in the CDR3. The germline V and J ends were trimmed by 3 bases and 6 bases, with 9 bases remaining between them. The chain's CDR3 is CASSYTSPGELFF. The CDR3 nucleotides read TGCGCCAGCAGCTATACTAGCCCCGGGGAGCTGTTTTTT.

This clonotype was seen a handful of times. The rearrangement joins TRBV30 to TRBJ1-1; D gene ambiguous. The germline gives CDR1 GTSNPN, CDR2 SVGIG (reference sequence). The V and J ends lost 5 bases and 7 bases respectively, with 14 bases between them. This CDR3 has 12 amino acids. CDR3: CAWGLGRNEAFF. The CDR3 DNA reads TGTGCCTGGGGCCTAGGACGGAATGAAGCTTTCTTT.

This clonotype was observed many times. The genes are TRBV11-3 and TRBJ2-7; 7 bases fit TRBD1. Per germline, CDR1 SGHNT and CDR2 YENEEA. The CDR3 runs to 17 residues. With V trimmed by 5 bases and J by 2 bases, 15 bases remained unmatched. The CDR3 DNA follows: TGTGCCAGCAGCCCTCGCCCCAGGGGGACAGTGCCCTACGAGCAGTACTTC. Residues: CASSPRPRGTVPYEQYF.

This chain links TRBV6-2 or TRBV6-3 with TRBJ1-3, with TRBD1 matching 7 bases. Germline V lookup: CDR1 MNHEY, CDR2 SVGEGT. The trim removed 7 bases at V and 0 bases at J, leaving 12 bases unmatched. There are 17 residues in the CDR3. In nucleotides, the CDR3 is TGTGCCAGCAATATCCCACTCAGGGGGTACTCTGGAAACACCATATATTTT. Its translation: CASNIPLRGYSGNTIYF.

The chain links TRBV7-9 to TRBJ1-2; the D gene is possibly TRBD1 (5 bases). Per the germline V gene, CDR1 is SEHNR and CDR2 is FQNEAQ (reference sequence). V lost 5 bases to trimming and J lost 4 bases, with 14 bases between them. The CDR3 covers 14 residues. The CDR3 spells CASSVTTGPYGYTF. The CDR3 DNA follows: TGTGCCAGCAGCGTAACCACGGGACCCTATGGCTACACCTTC.

The chain carries TRBV19 and TRBJ2-1, with 7 bases that match TRBD2. Per germline, CDR1 LNHDA and CDR2 SQIVND (reference sequence). V shed 1 base and J 2 bases; nucleotides not matched to a gene: 11. The CDR3 spans 18 residues. This CDR3 is CASSIGSSGHSTYNEQFF. The CDR3 DNA reads TGTGCCAGTAGTATAGGGTCTAGCGGTCACTCTACCTACAATGAGCAGTTCTTC.

This rearrangement joins TRBV20-1 to TRBJ1-5; D possibly corresponds to TRBD1 (5 bases). The CDR3 spans 15 residues. Between the trimmed V and J ends, which lost 2 bases and 6 bases, there was a span of 17 bases. Germline loops: CDR1 DFQATT, CDR2 SNEGSKA (reference sequence). CDR3 in amino acids: CSARRSGTSGQPQHF. CDR3 DNA: TGCAGTGCTAGAAGATCCGGGACTTCGGGTCAGCCCCAGCATTTT.

Many counts were recorded for this clonotype. The genes are TRBV6-1 and TRBJ2-7, with 11 bases aligning to TRBD1. Germline values: CDR1 MNHNS, CDR2 SASEGT. V was pared by 9 bases and J by 1 base, with 8 bases of the junction left unmatched. The length of the CDR3 is 15 residues. The CDR3 sequence: CASLRTGGRSYEQYF. In nucleotides, the CDR3 is TGTGCCAGTCTACGGACAGGGGGCAGATCCTACGAGCAGTACTTC.

In this sample, this clonotype turned up once. This rearrangement joins TRBV7-2 to TRBJ2-1, with 10 bases aligning to TRBD2. The CDR3 totals 13 residues. Germline trimming cut 7 bases from V and 15 bases from J; bases unmatched to any gene: 12. Germline V gene sequence: CDR1 SGHTA, CDR2 FQGNSA. The CDR3 DNA follows: TGTGCCAGCATCCTCGGGCTAGCGGGAGTTTCGTTCTTC. As protein: CASILGLAGVSFF.

This clonotype was detected ten times or more. The chain is built from TRBV6-5 and TRBJ1-4; the D is unclear. This CDR3 is 13 amino acids long. CDR1 and CDR2 from the germline V gene are MNHEY and SVGAGI. Trimming removed 2 bases from V and 4 bases from J, with 5 bases in between. The CDR3 region has the DNA TGTGCCAGCAGTTACAGGGATAATGAAAAACTGTTTTTT. Translating gives CASSYRDNEKLFF.